This is a list of T cell receptor beta chains from one sample in a study of blood T cells in healthy people across ages. TCRdb itself ran the 5' RACE reads through MiXCR, one entry per CDR3 protein. The sample includes over 1,500,000 distinct CDR3 sequences, about 50% of them seen just once. The sequenced sample consisted of blood. Every receptor here comes from a woman aged 40 to 50 in good health. Both conserved end residues are trimmed from each CDR3. The size entry is marked missing in some rows and otherwise reads once, few, many or a size class.

cdr3_aa	v_call	j_call	clone_size
ASSYRQGRPVDSGANVLT	TRBV7-3	TRBJ2-6	.
AIMRQGGNEQF	TRBV10-3	TRBJ2-1	.
ASSLGGDIAYEQY	TRBV9	TRBJ2-7	.
SARGPSGGAFDEQY	TRBV20-1	.	.
SVEDQPPSEQF	TRBV29-1	TRBJ2-1	few
SARDWVRGGTEAF	TRBV20-1	TRBJ1-1	few
ASSQDVGSHGGKTQY	TRBV4-3	TRBJ2-5	few
ASSWVSEQF	TRBV6-2/TRBV6-3	TRBJ2-1	once
SASPEANYGYT	TRBV20-1	TRBJ1-2	.
SVEPGRDNEQF	TRBV29-1	TRBJ2-1	.
ASSQARTGIAKNIQY	TRBV4-2	TRBJ2-4	.
ASSLTDSPRAF	TRBV5-1	TRBJ1-1	.
SAKQENLNQPQH	TRBV20-1	TRBJ1-5	few
ASARNRGDTKNIQY	TRBV6-5	TRBJ2-4	.
ASSQAAARYNKQF	TRBV14	TRBJ2-1	.
ASSLVPGGRGWETQY	TRBV7-2	TRBJ2-5	.
ASRGSGEREQY	TRBV11-3	TRBJ2-7	.
ASSPGTPKQF	TRBV12-3/TRBV12-4	TRBJ2-1	.
ASTDSTDTQY	TRBV12-3/TRBV12-4	TRBJ2-3	.
APIGLLWLF	TRBV27	TRBJ1-4	.
ASSMGQGRTSTDTQY	TRBV9	TRBJ2-3	.
ASTPRRVSGANVLT	TRBV6-2/TRBV6-3	TRBJ2-6	.
ASSRGRYEQY	TRBV28	TRBJ2-7	few
ASSLASRPLTYEQY	TRBV27	TRBJ2-7	few
ASSFTGTTDTQY	TRBV2	TRBJ2-3	.
ASSLLGGGDTDTQY	TRBV28	TRBJ2-3	few
ASSLAGTGKGQLF	TRBV7-9	TRBJ1-4	.
ASRLGQNVAKNIQY	TRBV5-1	TRBJ2-4	.
AMPSGTGIHRGGYT	TRBV23-1	TRBJ1-2	.
ASTDLNQPQH	TRBV7-2	TRBJ1-5	.
ASTKRGGGQETQY	TRBV5-1	TRBJ2-5	.
ATSGTGEYEQY	TRBV24-1	TRBJ2-7	once
ASSAQISTDTQY	TRBV9	TRBJ2-3	few
SARVPEVRVGVTEAF	TRBV20-1	TRBJ1-1	.
ASSESAYTDTQY	TRBV2	TRBJ2-3	.
ASSLADGGTQY	TRBV7-2	.	few
SVVEAVYGYT	TRBV29-1	TRBJ1-2	few
ASSFAVASGANVLT	TRBV5-1	TRBJ2-6	.
ASSPQVDEQF	TRBV12-3/TRBV12-4	TRBJ2-1	.
SARGGDADQPQH	TRBV20-1	TRBJ1-5	.
SASSGGPYEQY	TRBV20-1	TRBJ2-7	few
ASSPLPSIRPNYGYT	TRBV12-3/TRBV12-4	TRBJ1-2	few
AGSLGTGFIADTQY	TRBV7-8	TRBJ2-3	.
ASSLNWGRRYSGANVLT	TRBV7-2	TRBJ2-6	.
ASTRDPLAGYT	TRBV19	TRBJ1-2	few
ASSSSDGGGPYEQF	TRBV5-5	TRBJ2-1	few
SVGGGPGNQETQY	TRBV29-1	TRBJ2-5	.
ASSDPKGGDSGANVLT	TRBV9	TRBJ2-6	.